This TCR beta chain stems from a study of CD8 T cells in Susac syndrome. RNA totalling roughly 0.45 to 1 ug underwent reverse transcription with random hexamers. The TCR beta CDR3 was amplified by immunoSEQ multiplex PCR across 54 Vbeta, 13 Jbeta. A single record per CDR3 protein comes from TCRdb applying MiXCR to the immunoSEQ multiplex PCR reads. The table includes approximately 160,000 distinct CDR3 sequences, about 94% detected once. This CDR3 has 12 amino acids. Germline CDR1 reads MNHEY; CDR2 reads SVGEGT. V lost 3 bases, J lost 4 bases, and 6 bases lay in between. The authors carried out high-throughput sequencing of TCR beta. They applied it to CD8+ and CD4+ T cells obtained from blood. Treatment-naive patients with stable or active relapsing-remitting disease were the multiple sclerosis controls.

The material sequenced was CD4+ T cells from PBMCs. This sequence joins TRBV6-2 or TRBV6-3 and TRBJ2-5; no definite D call. The clonotype originates from a human donor with multiple sclerosis. The CDR3 region has the DNA TGTGCCAGCAGTTATATGGGAGAGACCCAGTACTTC. Its protein product is CASSYMGETQYF.